The rows below give T cell receptor beta chains drawn from one sample of a study of T cell responses to AZD1222 COVID-19 vaccine. The protocol was immunoSEQ multiplex PCR, while the TCRdb copy is restricted to in-frame clones and leaves out a portion. The data show 150,000 to 180,000 clones, around nine tenths seen once. The sample consisted of peripheral blood, taken on day 0 of AZD1222 vaccination. These receptors came from an adult in good health. Both conserved end residues are part of each CDR3. The D gene is left open where the match is weak. Some rows have no size entry. The others give once, few or many, or a class for an expanded clone.

v_gene	j_gene	abundance	d_gene	CDR3aa	CDR3nt
TRBV11-2	TRBJ2-1	few	TRBD1	CASRRPGQITDNEQFF	TGTGCCAGCAGGCGGCCGGGACAGATAACAGACAATGAGCAGTTCTTC
TRBV6-2/TRBV6-3	TRBJ1-2	once	NA	CASSRNSQGGYGYTF	TGTGCCAGCAGTCGAAACTCCCAGGGAGGCTATGGCTACACCTTC
TRBV6-2/TRBV6-3	TRBJ2-7	NA	NA	CASSYPLVAPSSYEQYF	TGTGCCAGCAGTTACCCCCTGGTGGCCCCGAGCTCCTACGAGCAGTACTTC
TRBV2	TRBJ2-1	NA	TRBD2	CASSHKMGPETSGPRGPYNEQFF	TGTGCCAGCAGCCACAAAATGGGGCCAGAAACTAGCGGGCCGAGGGGACCCTACAATGAGCAGTTCTTC
TRBV24-1	TRBJ2-2	NA	TRBD2	CATSDLSGGDTGELFF	TGTGCCACCAGTGATTTATCCGGGGGGGACACCGGGGAGCTGTTTTTT
TRBV19	TRBJ2-2	NA	NA	CASKGGYGTGELFF	TGTGCCAGTAAGGGCGGGTACGGCACCGGGGAGCTGTTTTTT
TRBV27	TRBJ2-3	NA	NA	CASSFYLDTDTQYF	TGTGCCAGCAGTTTTTATCTTGACACAGATACGCAGTATTTT
TRBV10-3	TRBJ1-3	NA	TRBD1	CAISDDRDTIYF	TGTGCCATCAGTGACGACAGGGACACCATATATTTT
TRBV11-1	TRBJ2-5	once	NA	CASSLWVGETQYF	TGTGCCAGCAGCTTATGGGTTGGGGAGACCCAGTACTTC
TRBV6-5	TRBJ1-1	NA	NA	CASGRNTEAFF	TGTGCCAGCGGTAGAAACACTGAAGCTTTCTTT
TRBV28	TRBJ1-1	NA	NA	CASSVTGFMNTEAFF	TGTGCCAGCAGTGTAACAGGGTTCATGAACACTGAAGCTTTCTTT
TRBV7-2	TRBJ1-5	NA	NA	CASSLRGFVNQPQHF	TGTGCCAGCAGCTTAAGAGGGTTCGTCAATCAGCCCCAGCATTTT
TRBV24-1	TRBJ2-1	NA	NA	CATSDPQGRSYNEQFF	TGTGCCACCAGTGATCCACAGGGGAGGTCCTACAATGAGCAGTTCTTC
TRBV7-2	TRBJ2-5	NA	NA	CASSPWIGEATQYF	TGTGCCAGCAGCCCATGGATTGGGGAAGCGACCCAGTACTTC
TRBV29-1	TRBJ2-7	NA	NA	CSVVISGSYEQYF	TGCAGCGTAGTAATTAGTGGTTCCTACGAGCAGTACTTC
TRBV28	TRBJ2-7	NA	TRBD1	CASHNLDRGNDEQYF	TGTGCCAGCCATAATCTGGACAGGGGTAACGACGAGCAGTACTTC
TRBV6-1	TRBJ2-7	NA	NA	CASSDRWTYEQYF	TGTGCCAGCAGTGACCGGTGGACCTACGAGCAGTACTTC
TRBV4-2	TRBJ2-3	NA	NA	CASQKRESDTQYF	TGTGCCAGCCAGAAAAGGGAGTCAGATACGCAGTATTTT
TRBV30	TRBJ1-6	once	TRBD1	CAWSVGVGTGSLYNSPLHF	TGTGCCTGGAGTGTAGGGGTCGGGACAGGGTCCCTATATAATTCACCCCTCCACTTT
TRBV19	TRBJ2-6	NA	NA	CASSISRSGANVLTF	TGTGCCAGTAGTATTTCGAGGTCTGGGGCCAACGTCCTGACTTTC
TRBV2	TRBJ1-2	NA	NA	CASSGAYGYTF	TGTGCCAGCAGTGGAGCGTATGGCTACACCTTC
TRBV29-1	TRBJ1-1	NA	NA	CSVETAHTEAFF	TGCAGCGTGGAGACAGCTCACACTGAAGCTTTCTTT